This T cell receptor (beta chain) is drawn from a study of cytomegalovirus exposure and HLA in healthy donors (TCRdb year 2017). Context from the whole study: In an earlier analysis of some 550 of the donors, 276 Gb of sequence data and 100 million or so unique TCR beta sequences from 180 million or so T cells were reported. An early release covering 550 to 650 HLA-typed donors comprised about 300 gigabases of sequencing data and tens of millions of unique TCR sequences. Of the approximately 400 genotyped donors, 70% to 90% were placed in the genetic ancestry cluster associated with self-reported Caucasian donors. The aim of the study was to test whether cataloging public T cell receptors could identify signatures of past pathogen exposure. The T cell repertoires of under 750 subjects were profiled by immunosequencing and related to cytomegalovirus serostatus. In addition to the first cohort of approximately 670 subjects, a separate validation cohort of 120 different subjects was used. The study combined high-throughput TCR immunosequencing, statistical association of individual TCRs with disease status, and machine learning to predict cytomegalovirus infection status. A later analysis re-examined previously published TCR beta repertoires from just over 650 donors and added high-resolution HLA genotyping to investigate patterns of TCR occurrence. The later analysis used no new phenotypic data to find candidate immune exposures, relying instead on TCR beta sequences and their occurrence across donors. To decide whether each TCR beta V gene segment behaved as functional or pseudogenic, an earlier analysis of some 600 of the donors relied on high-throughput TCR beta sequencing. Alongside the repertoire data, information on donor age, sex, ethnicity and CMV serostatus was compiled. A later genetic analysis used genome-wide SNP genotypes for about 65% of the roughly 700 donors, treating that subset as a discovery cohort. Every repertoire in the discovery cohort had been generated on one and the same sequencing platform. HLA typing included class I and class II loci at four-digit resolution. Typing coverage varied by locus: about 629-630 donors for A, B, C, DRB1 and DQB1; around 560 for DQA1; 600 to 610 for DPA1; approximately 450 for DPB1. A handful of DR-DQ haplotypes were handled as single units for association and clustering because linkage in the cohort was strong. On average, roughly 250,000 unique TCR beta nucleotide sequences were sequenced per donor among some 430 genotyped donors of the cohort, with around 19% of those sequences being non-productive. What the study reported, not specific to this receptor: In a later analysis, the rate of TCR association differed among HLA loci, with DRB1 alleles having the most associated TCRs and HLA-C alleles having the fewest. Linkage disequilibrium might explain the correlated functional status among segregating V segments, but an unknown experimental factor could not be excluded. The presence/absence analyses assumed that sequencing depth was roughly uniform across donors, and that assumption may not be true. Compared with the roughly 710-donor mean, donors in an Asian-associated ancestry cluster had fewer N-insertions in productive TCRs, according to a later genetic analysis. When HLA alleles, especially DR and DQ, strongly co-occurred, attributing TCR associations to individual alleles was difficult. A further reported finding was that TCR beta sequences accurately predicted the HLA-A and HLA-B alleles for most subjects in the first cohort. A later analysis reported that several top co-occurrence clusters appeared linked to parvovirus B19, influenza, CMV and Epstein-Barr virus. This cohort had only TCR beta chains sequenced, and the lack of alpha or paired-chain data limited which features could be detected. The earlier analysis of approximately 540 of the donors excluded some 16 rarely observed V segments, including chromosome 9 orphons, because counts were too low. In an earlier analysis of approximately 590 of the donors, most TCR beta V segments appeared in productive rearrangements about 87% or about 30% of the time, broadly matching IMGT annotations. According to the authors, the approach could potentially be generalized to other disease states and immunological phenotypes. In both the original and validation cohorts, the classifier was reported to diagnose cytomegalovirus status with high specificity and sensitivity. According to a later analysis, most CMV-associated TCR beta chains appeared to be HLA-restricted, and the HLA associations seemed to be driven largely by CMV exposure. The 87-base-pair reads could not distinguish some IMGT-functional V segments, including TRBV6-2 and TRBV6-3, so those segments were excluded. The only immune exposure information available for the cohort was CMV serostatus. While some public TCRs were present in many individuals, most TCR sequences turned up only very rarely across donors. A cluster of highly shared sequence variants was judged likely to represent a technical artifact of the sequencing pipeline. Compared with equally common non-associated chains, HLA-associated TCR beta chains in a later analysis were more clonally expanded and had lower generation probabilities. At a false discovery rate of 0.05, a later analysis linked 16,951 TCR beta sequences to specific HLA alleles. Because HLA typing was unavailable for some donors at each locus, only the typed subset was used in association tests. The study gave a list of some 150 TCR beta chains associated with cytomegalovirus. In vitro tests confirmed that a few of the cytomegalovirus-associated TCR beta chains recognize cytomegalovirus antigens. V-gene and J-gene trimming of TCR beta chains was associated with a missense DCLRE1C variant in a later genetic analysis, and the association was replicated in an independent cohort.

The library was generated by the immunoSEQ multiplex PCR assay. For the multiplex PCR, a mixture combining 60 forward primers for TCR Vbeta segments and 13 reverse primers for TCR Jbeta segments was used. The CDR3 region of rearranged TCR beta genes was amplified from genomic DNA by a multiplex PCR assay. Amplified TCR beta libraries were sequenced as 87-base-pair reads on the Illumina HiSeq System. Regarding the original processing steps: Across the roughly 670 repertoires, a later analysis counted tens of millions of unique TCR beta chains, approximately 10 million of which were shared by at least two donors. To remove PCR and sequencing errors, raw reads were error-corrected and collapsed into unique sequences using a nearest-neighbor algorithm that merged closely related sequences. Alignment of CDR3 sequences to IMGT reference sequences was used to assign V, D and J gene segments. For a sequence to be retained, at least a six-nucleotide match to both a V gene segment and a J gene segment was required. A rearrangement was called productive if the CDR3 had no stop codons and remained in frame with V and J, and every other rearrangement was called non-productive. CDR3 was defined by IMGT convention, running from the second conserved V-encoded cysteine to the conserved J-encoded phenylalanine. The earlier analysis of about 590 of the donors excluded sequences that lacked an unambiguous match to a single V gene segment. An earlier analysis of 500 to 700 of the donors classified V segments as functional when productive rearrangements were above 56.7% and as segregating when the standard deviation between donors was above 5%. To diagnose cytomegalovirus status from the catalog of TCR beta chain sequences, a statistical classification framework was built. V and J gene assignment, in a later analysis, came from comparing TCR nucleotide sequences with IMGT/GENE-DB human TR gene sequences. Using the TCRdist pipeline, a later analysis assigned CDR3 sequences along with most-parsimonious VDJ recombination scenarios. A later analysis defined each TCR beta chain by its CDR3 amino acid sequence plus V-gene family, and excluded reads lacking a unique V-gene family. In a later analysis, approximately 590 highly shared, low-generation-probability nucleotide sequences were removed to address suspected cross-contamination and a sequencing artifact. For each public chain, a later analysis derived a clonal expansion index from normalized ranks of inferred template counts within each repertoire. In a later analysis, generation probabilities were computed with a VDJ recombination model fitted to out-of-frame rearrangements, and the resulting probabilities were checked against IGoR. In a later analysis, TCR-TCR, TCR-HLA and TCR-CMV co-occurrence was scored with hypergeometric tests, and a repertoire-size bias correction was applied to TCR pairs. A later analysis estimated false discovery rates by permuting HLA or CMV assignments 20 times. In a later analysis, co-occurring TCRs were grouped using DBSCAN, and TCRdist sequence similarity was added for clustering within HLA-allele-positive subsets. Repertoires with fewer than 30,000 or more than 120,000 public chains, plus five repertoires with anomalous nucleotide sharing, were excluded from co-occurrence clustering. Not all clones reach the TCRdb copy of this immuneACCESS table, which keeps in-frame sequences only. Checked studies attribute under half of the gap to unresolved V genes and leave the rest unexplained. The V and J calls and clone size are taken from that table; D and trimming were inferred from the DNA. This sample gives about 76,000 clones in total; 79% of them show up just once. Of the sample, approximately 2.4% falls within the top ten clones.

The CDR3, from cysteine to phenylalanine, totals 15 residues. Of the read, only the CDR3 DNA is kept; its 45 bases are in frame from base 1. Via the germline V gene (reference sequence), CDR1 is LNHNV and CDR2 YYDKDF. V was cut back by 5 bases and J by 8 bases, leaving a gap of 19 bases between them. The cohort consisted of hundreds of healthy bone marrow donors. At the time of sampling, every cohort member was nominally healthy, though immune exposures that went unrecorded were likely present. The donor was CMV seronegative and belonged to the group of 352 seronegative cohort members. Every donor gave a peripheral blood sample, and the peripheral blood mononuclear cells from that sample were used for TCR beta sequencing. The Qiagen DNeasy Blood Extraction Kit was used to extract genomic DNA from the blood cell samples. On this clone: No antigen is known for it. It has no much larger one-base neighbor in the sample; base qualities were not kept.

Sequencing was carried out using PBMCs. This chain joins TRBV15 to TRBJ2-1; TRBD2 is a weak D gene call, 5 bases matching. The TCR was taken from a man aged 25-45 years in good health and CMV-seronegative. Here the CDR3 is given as CATSSLAEAMYEQFF. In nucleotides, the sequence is TGTGCCACCAGCTCCCTTGCGGAGGCAATGTATGAGCAGTTCTTC.